The next 4 T cell receptor beta chains were all read from a single sample in a study of T cell changes during pregnancy in multiple sclerosis. Profiled with immunoSEQ multiplex PCR; TCRdb holds only in-frame clones, not every one. Among fewer than 80,000 clones listed, approximately 88% were seen once. The sequencing here drew on peripheral blood, taken in the first trimester of pregnancy. These receptors were obtained from a female donor in good health, enrolled as a control in a pregnancy study.

The V call is TRBV5-1, the J call TRBJ2-1; possible D gene TRBD2, 6 bases. This CDR3 is 14 amino acids long. The germline V and J ends were trimmed by 0 bases and 7 bases, with 11 bases remaining between them. Germline-derived CDR1 and CDR2 are SGHRS and YFSETQ. As DNA, the CDR3 is TGCGCCAGCAGCTTGGAGGCGGGGCGGAATGAGCAGTTCTTC. Amino acid sequence: CASSLEAGRNEQFF.

Only one count was recorded for this clone. The CDR3 sequence: CASSRGGAGPETQYF. The DNA of the CDR3 is TGTGCCAGCAGCCGAGGGGGCGCGGGGCCGGAGACCCAGTACTTC. This chain uses TRBV13 with TRBJ2-5; tentative D call: TRBD1 (7 bases). CDR1 and CDR2 (germline): PRHDT, FYEKMQ (reference sequence). The CDR3 consists of 15 residues. V lost 5 bases, J lost 5 bases, and 18 bases lay in between.

The J gene is TRBJ2-4, the V gene TRBV4-3; 9 bases are shared with TRBD1. The CDR3 consists of 15 residues. CDR1 LGHNA and CDR2 YSLEER come from the germline V gene. V was clipped by 5 bases and J by 7 bases; unmatched bases: 9. CDR3 sequence (DNA): TGCGCCAGCAGCGTACAGGGGGCCTCAAGGAACATTCAGTACTTC. Translated, it gives CASSVQGASRNIQYF.

The chain joins TRBV6-5 to TRBJ1-2; no clear D gene. The germline CDR1 and CDR2 sequences are MNHEY and SVGAGI. The CDR3 spans 14 residues. Trimming took off 7 bases at V and 8 bases at J, with 20 bases between the two ends. CDR3 bases: TGTGCCAGCACCAGGACTGCCAGAACTTGGGGCTACACCTTC. Translation: CASTRTARTWGYTF.